Shown below are 24 T cell receptor beta chains from a single sample sequenced in a study of shared clonotypes between healthy human individuals. Repertoires were generated with immunoSEQ multiplex PCR, while TCRdb's copy carries only in-frame clones and drops some. This sample has 1.5 million to 2.5 million clones, with approximately 94% found just once. In the naive CD8 group, cells lacked CD45RO and were positively selected for CCR7, so terminally differentiated effector memory CD45RA+ cells were left out. What was sequenced was naive CD8+ T cells sorted from blood. These receptors all come from a man between 18 and 35 years old in good health.

About this clone itself: Additional DNA sequences in this sample encode the identical CDR3. The chain employs TRBV11-2 and TRBJ1-4; D not resolved. Between the trimmed V and J ends, which lost 1 base and 6 bases, there was a span of 3 bases. This CDR3 comprises 12 residues. The germline V gene encodes CDR1 SGHAT and CDR2 FQNNGV. CDR3: CASSLGDEKLFF. CDR3 DNA sequence: TGTGCCAGCAGCTTAGGGGATGAAAAACTGTTTTTT.

V usage is TRBV27 and J usage is TRBJ1-1; maybe TRBD1 (6 bases). Deletions cut 7 bases from V and 6 bases from J, with 21 bases between. The CDR3 has 15 residues. Germline V lookup: CDR1 MNHEY, CDR2 SMNVEV (reference sequence). CDR3 in amino acids: CASTSSGGARAEAFF. The DNA for the CDR3 is TGTGCCAGCACCTCTTCCGGGGGGGCACGGGCTGAAGCTTTCTTT.

V gene TRBV10-2 combines with J gene TRBJ2-4, with D uncertain. The length of the CDR3 is 12 residues. Germline V lookup: CDR1 WSHSY, CDR2 SAAADI. Between the trimmed V and J ends, which lost 2 bases and 9 bases, there was a span of 8 bases. Written as DNA, the CDR3 is TGCGCCAGCAGTGAGCCCGGCAGCATTCAGTACTTC. This gives the protein CASSEPGSIQYF.

The chain joins TRBV30 to TRBJ2-1, with 9 bases matching TRBD1. The V gene's germline CDR1 is GTSNPN and CDR2 SVGIG (reference sequence). V gave up 3 bases and J gave up 8 bases; unmatched junction bases: 8. This CDR3 comprises 14 residues. The CDR3 bases are TGTGCCTGGAGGCCCCCGGGACAGGGCGATGAGCAGTTCTTC. Protein sequence: CAWRPPGQGDEQFF.

This chain uses TRBV25-1 with TRBJ2-5; a possible D gene is TRBD1 (5 bases). V was clipped by 5 bases and J by 5 bases, with 12 bases between them. CDR3 length equals 13 residues. Looked up from germline, CDR1 is MGHDK and CDR2 is SYGVNS. Here the CDR3 reads CASSQGTWETQYF. In DNA form, the CDR3 reads TGTGCCAGCAGTCAGGGCACATGGGAGACCCAGTACTTC.

CDR3 bases: TGTGCCAGCAGCTTAGTACAGGGCTTATTCATTCAGCCCCAGCATTTT. Amino acids: CASSLVQGLFIQPQHF. The rearrangement uses TRBV7-9 and TRBJ1-5; weak D call: TRBD1 (6 bases). This CDR3 has 16 amino acids. CDR1 and CDR2 from the germline V gene are SEHNR and FQNEAQ (reference sequence). Trimming removed 1 base at V and 6 bases at J, with 16 bases between.

V and J are TRBV27 and TRBJ1-5, with unresolved D. Germline V gene data show CDR1 as MNHEY and CDR2 as SMNVEV (reference sequence). The CDR3 has 12 amino acids. In DNA, the CDR3 is TGTGCGACGGGGTTTAGCAATCAGCCCCAGCATTTT. This gives the protein CATGFSNQPQHF.

This clone was detected once. J is TRBJ1-2 and V is TRBV4-1; possible D gene TRBD1, 5 bases. CDR3 length equals 16 residues. Looked up from germline, CDR1 is MGHRA and CDR2 is YSYEKL. The V end lost 3 bases, the J end lost 2 bases, and 16 bases lay between the germline ends. The CDR3 DNA reads as TGCGCCAGCAGCCATACCCGGGACCTCCGGAACTATGGCTACACCTTC. Its protein product is CASSHTRDLRNYGYTF.

The chain combines TRBV15 with TRBJ2-2; D is perhaps TRBD2 (5 bases). The CDR3 sequence is 15 residues long. V was cut by 7 bases and J by 4 bases, with 16 bases left in between. CDR1 and CDR2 from the germline V gene are LNHNV and YYDKDF (reference sequence). CDR3 in DNA: TGTGCCACCACTGGCCCTCGGGATTTCACCGGGGAGCTGTTTTTT. It specifies CATTGPRDFTGELFF.

This clone was detected only once. The chain recombines TRBV2 with TRBJ2-7; D possibly corresponds to TRBD2 (6 bases). Germline CDR1 is SNHLY and CDR2 is FYNNEI. The CDR3 runs 15 residues. V lost 5 bases, J lost 2 bases, and 16 bases lay in between. The CDR3 protein is CASSPDGGRTYEQYF. DNA of the CDR3: TGTGCCAGCAGTCCAGATGGGGGGAGAACCTACGAGCAGTACTTC.

The CDR3 reads CASSDFYGYTF. DNA of the CDR3: TGTGCCAGCAGTGATTTCTATGGCTACACCTTC. The chain employs TRBV6-5 and TRBJ1-2; D is ambiguous. V lost 5 bases and J 4 bases, leaving 5 bases between the germline ends. This CDR3 region has 11 residues. Germline V gives CDR1 MNHEY, CDR2 SVGAGI.

The rearrangement uses TRBV27 and TRBJ2-7, with D perhaps matching TRBD1 (7 bases). The V gene lost 3 bases and the J gene lost 6 bases, with 12 bases spanning the gap. CDR1 MNHEY and CDR2 SMNVEV come from the germline V gene (reference sequence). This CDR3 spans 13 amino acids. CDR3 nucleotides: TGTGCCAGCAGTTTGGAGGGGGCGGGCGAGCAGTACTTC. Translation: CASSLEGAGEQYF.

The chain carries TRBV28 and TRBJ1-1; no clear D. Germline values: CDR1 MDHEN, CDR2 SYDVKM. V lost 6 bases to trimming and J lost 7 bases, with 15 bases between them. The length of the CDR3 is 13 residues. The DNA for the CDR3 is TGTGCCAGCAGCCCAGCATCGAGCGATGAAGCTTTCTTT. This codes for CASSPASSDEAFF. Combining the CDR3 with reference TRBV28 and TRBJ1-1 gives the whole variable domain DVKVTQSSRYLVKRTGEKVFLECVQDMDHENMFWYRQDPGLGLRLIYFSYDVKMKEKGDIPEGYSVSREKKERFSLILESASTNQTSMYLCASSPASSDEAFFGQGTRLTVV.

The chain is built from TRBV4-1 and TRBJ2-7; TRBD1 aligns across 7 bases. V lost 4 bases and J lost 3; bases outside the gene matches: 9. The CDR3 loop spans 15 amino acids. Per germline, CDR1 MGHRA and CDR2 YSYEKL. CDR3 coding DNA: TGCGCCAGCAGCCCCAACGACAGGGCCCTCTACGAGCAGTACTTC. Its translation is CASSPNDRALYEQYF.

This chain connects TRBV6-1 to TRBJ2-5; D is possibly TRBD1 (6 bases). The V gene's germline CDR1 is MNHNS and CDR2 SASEGT. Trimming took off 0 bases at V and 5 bases at J, with 19 bases between the two ends. The CDR3 runs to 17 residues. The CDR3 region has the DNA TGTGCCAGCAGTGAAGCGTCAACCCAGGGGCCTCGGGAGACCCAGTACTTC. Its protein is CASSEASTQGPRETQYF.

Regarding this clone: The same CDR3 can be traced to other DNA sequences in this sample. The chain uses TRBV5-1 and TRBJ2-7; D is uncertain. The V end was cut by 0 bases, the J end by 4 bases, with 8 bases between. The germline V gene has CDR1 SGHRS and CDR2 YFSETQ. The CDR3 spans 13 residues. The CDR3 region is CASSLVAGYEQYF. For the CDR3, the DNA is TGCGCCAGCAGCTTGGTGGCAGGTTACGAGCAGTACTTC.

This clone appeared a single time. A much larger clone sits a single nucleotide away, making a read error possible. Other DNA sequences in the same sample also yield this CDR3. The chain uses TRBV25-1 and TRBJ2-7; D remains unclear. Germline CDR1 MGHDK, CDR2 SYGVNS. V was clipped by 3 bases and J by 4 bases, with 1 base between them. This CDR3 has 10 amino acids. The CDR3 sequence is CASSDYEQYF. In nucleotides, the CDR3 is TGTGCCAGCAGTGATTACGAGCAGTACTTC.

The CDR3 spells CASSLRRNPYNEQFF. CDR3 in DNA: TGCGCCAGCAGCTTGCGGCGAAACCCCTACAATGAGCAGTTCTTC. This rearrangement joins TRBV5-1 to TRBJ2-1; D not resolved. In germline, CDR1 is SGHRS, CDR2 YFSETQ. V was trimmed by 1 base and J by 2 bases, leaving 10 bases between them. This CDR3 has 15 amino acids.

The chain uses TRBV11-3 and TRBJ1-1, with D maybe TRBD1 (5 bases). CDR1 and CDR2 from the germline V gene are SGHNT and YENEEA. This CDR3 spans 15 amino acids. V dropped 7 bases and J dropped 0 bases, with 15 bases sitting between them. CDR3 bases: TGTGCCAGCAACCAGGGCCCTCCGCTGAACACTGAAGCTTTCTTT. As protein: CASNQGPPLNTEAFF.

The V and J genes are TRBV4-1 and TRBJ2-2, with D perhaps assigned TRBD1 or TRBD2 (6 bases each). The germline V and J ends were trimmed by 6 bases and 6 bases, with 11 bases remaining between them. The CDR3 has 13 amino acids. Germline V gene sequence: CDR1 MGHRA, CDR2 YSYEKL. The CDR3 DNA follows: TGCGCCAGCAGGGAGAGGGGGGCCGGGGAGCTGTTTTTT. Translation: CASRERGAGELFF.

CDR3 in DNA: TGTGCCACCAGCAGCAGGGTCGGCACAGATACGCAGTATTTT. Encoded protein: CATSSRVGTDTQYF. This sequence joins TRBV15 and TRBJ2-3; D may be TRBD1 (5 bases). V lost 3 bases to trimming and J lost 1 base, with 8 bases between them. The CDR3 runs 14 residues. Germline lookup yields CDR1 LNHNV and CDR2 YYDKDF (reference sequence).

The rearrangement links TRBV11-1 to TRBJ1-1; D remains unclear. Trimming removed 2 bases at V and 3 bases at J, with 10 bases between. The CDR3 length is 14 residues. Germline V gene data show CDR1 as SGHAT and CDR2 as FQDESV (reference sequence). CDR3 residues: CASSLKGVYTEAFF. The CDR3 nucleotides read TGTGCCAGCAGCTTAAAGGGTGTGTACACTGAAGCTTTCTTT.

The chain carries TRBV2 and TRBJ2-4; perhaps D is TRBD1 or TRBD2 (5 bases each). Deletions cut 8 bases from V and 0 bases from J, with 11 bases between. CDR1 and CDR2 (germline): SNHLY, FYNNEI. This CDR3 is built from 14 residues. The CDR3 DNA reads TGTGCCAGCGAAGGGACCGTAGCCAAAAACATTCAGTACTTC. Translating it yields CASEGTVAKNIQYF.

The rearrangement uses TRBV11-2 and TRBJ2-7, with D uncertain. V lost 5 bases and J lost 0, with 11 bases in between. Per the germline V gene, CDR1 is SGHAT and CDR2 is FQNNGV. There are 14 residues in the CDR3. For the CDR3, the DNA is TGTGCCAGCAGCCCAAGACCGAGCTCCTACGAGCAGTACTTC. Protein product: CASSPRPSSYEQYF.